The 9 T cell receptor beta chains below come from one sample, sequenced in a study of beta chain features in type 1 diabetes. As every portion of the isolated RNA was reverse transcribed, the sequencing read expressed TCRB transcripts. Data came from immunoSEQ multiplex PCR; TCRdb stores just in-frame clones and leaves some out. This table holds 240,000 or so clones, around 20% found once. Antigens for these TCRs are unknown. Study conclusions and caveats: For Type 1 diabetes patients, all four CD4+ subsets carried TCRB CDR3s that were moderately but significantly shorter.

Sequenced sample: naive CD4+ T cells from blood. The receptors were sampled from a woman between 40 and 55 years old with type 1 diabetes.

Comment on this clone: Other DNA sequences of this sample code for an identical CDR3. This chain connects TRBV18 to TRBJ2-7; 7 positions agree with TRBD1. V shed 3 bases and J 2 bases; nucleotides not matched to a gene: 1. The CDR3 sequence is 13 residues long. The germline V gene has CDR1 KGHSH and CDR2 LQKENI. CDR3 amino acids: CASSPGTAYEQYF. CDR3 sequence (DNA): TGTGCCAGCTCACCCGGGACAGCCTACGAGCAGTACTTC.

This clone appeared a few times. This chain connects TRBV27 to TRBJ1-1; 7 nucleotides match TRBD1. Germline CDR1 reads MNHEY; CDR2 reads SMNVEV (reference sequence). With V trimmed by 7 bases and J by 3 bases, 5 bases remained unmatched. This CDR3 region has 13 residues. The DNA for the CDR3 is TGTGCCAGCAAAACAGGGGCCGACACTGAAGCTTTCTTT. Translation: CASKTGADTEAFF.

This clone was observed a few times. The chain joins TRBV5-4 to TRBJ2-6; unclear D gene. The CDR3 is made up of 15 amino acids. V was trimmed by 0 bases and J by 1 base, leaving 5 bases between them. Germline lookup yields CDR1 SGHNT and CDR2 YYREEE (reference sequence). CDR3 residues: CASSLDKSGANVLTF. The CDR3 DNA is TGTGCCAGCAGCTTGGACAAATCTGGGGCCAACGTCCTGACTTTC.

This clone was detected only a few times. This chain uses TRBV7-2 with TRBJ2-5; 8 positions agree with TRBD2. The germline gives CDR1 SGHTA, CDR2 FQGNSA. CDR3 length: 16 amino acids. V lost 1 base to trimming and J lost 3 bases; unmatched junction nucleotides: 7. CDR3 residues: CASSLVGGRSKETQYF. CDR3 bases: TGTGCCAGCAGCTTAGTAGGCGGGAGGTCAAAAGAGACCCAGTACTTC.

This clone was found a few times. V and J are TRBV11-2 and TRBJ2-7; D unresolved. The CDR3 covers 13 residues. V lost 0 bases and J 7 bases, leaving 10 bases between the germline ends. Germline V CDR1 and CDR2: SGHAT, FQNNGV. The CDR3 sequence is CASSLDRWAEQYF. In DNA, the CDR3 is TGTGCCAGCAGCTTAGATCGATGGGCAGAGCAGTACTTC.

This chain uses TRBV28 with TRBJ2-1; a weak D match, TRBD2 (6 bases). The CDR3 totals 13 residues. Germline CDR1 is MDHEN and CDR2 is SYDVKM. V lost 4 bases, J lost 6 bases, and 10 bases lay in between. The CDR3 bases are TGTGCCAGCAGTTCGACTAGTCCCAATGAGCAGTTCTTC. Its translation: CASSSTSPNEQFF.

On this clone: Other nucleotide sequences in the sample specify the same CDR3. The chain employs TRBV7-3 and TRBJ2-1, with 16 positions matching TRBD2. The germline gives CDR1 SGHTA, CDR2 FQGTGA. The ends lost 5 bases at V and 10 bases at J; junction bases unmatched: 5. The CDR3 is 15 amino acids. CDR3 region: CASSPGLAGGLEQFF. The DNA of the CDR3 is TGTGCCAGCAGCCCGGGACTAGCGGGAGGGCTGGAGCAGTTCTTC.

The chain has TRBV2 and TRBJ2-6; no firm D call. Germline CDR1 reads SNHLY; CDR2 reads FYNNEI. The CDR3 contains 14 residues. V lost 3 bases to trimming and J lost 4 bases, with 7 bases between them. The CDR3 is CASSDLAGANVLTF. The CDR3 DNA is TGTGCCAGCAGTGACCTTGCGGGGGCCAACGTCCTGACTTTC.

The rearrangement joins TRBV5-8 to TRBJ2-4; D may be TRBD2 (6 bases). The CDR3 is made up of 14 amino acids. The V end was cut by 3 bases, the J end by 3 bases, with 10 bases between. Germline V gives CDR1 SGHTS, CDR2 YDEGEE. Written as DNA, the CDR3 is TGTGCCAGCAGCTGGGTGCGGGGCAAAAACATTCAGTACTTC. The encoded protein is CASSWVRGKNIQYF.